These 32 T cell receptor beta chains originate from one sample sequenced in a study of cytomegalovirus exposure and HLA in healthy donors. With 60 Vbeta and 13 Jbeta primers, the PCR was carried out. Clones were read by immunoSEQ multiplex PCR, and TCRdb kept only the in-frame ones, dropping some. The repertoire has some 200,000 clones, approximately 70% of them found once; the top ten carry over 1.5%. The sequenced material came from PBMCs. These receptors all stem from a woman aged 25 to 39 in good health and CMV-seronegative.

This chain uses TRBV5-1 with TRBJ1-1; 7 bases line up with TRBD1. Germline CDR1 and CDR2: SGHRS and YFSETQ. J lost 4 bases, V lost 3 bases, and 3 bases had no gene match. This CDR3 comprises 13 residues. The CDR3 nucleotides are TGCGCCAGCAGCTGGGACAGCCCCACTGAAGCTTTCTTT. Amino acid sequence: CASSWDSPTEAFF.

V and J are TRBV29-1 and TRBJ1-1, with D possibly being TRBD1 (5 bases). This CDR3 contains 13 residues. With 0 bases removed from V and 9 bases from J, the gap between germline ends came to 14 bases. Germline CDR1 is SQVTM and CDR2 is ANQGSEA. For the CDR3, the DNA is TGCAGCGTTGAAGAAGTCCAGGGAAATCAAGCTTTCTTT. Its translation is CSVEEVQGNQAFF.

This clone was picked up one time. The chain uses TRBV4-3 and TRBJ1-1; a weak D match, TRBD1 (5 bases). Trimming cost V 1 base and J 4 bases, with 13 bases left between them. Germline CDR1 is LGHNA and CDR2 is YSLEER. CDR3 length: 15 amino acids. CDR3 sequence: CASSQALGGGTEAFF. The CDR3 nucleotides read TGCGCCAGCAGCCAAGCCTTGGGGGGAGGCACTGAAGCTTTCTTT.

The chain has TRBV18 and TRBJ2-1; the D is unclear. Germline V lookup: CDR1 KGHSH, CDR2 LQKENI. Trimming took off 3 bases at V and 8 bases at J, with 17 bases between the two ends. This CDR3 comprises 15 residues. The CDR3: CASSPLTVGQDEQFF. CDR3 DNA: TGTGCCAGCTCACCCCTCACGGTTGGCCAGGATGAGCAGTTCTTC.

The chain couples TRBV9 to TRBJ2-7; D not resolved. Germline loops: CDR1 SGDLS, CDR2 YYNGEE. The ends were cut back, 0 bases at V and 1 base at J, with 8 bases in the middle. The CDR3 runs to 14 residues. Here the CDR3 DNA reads TGTGCCAGCAGCGTAGGTAGTCCGTCCTACGAGCAGTACTTC. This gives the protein CASSVGSPSYEQYF. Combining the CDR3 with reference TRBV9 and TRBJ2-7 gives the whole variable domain DSGVTQTPKHLITATGQRVTLRCSPRSGDLSVYWYQQSLDQGLQFLIQYYNGEERAKGNILERFSAQQFPDLHSELNLSSLELGDSALYFCASSVGSPSYEQYFGPGTRLTVT.

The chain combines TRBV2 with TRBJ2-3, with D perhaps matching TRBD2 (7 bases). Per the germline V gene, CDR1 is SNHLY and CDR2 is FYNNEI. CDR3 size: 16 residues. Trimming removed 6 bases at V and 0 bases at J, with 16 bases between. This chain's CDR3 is CASRGAGAVSTDTQYF. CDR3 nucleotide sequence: TGTGCCAGCAGGGGTGCGGGGGCCGTTAGCACAGATACGCAGTATTTT.

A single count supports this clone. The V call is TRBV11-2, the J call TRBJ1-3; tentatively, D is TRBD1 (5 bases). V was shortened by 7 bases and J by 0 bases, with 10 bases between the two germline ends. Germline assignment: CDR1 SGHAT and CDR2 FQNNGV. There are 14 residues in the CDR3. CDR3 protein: CASTLGHSGNTIYF. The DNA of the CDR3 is TGTGCCAGCACCCTGGGGCACTCTGGAAACACCATATATTTT.

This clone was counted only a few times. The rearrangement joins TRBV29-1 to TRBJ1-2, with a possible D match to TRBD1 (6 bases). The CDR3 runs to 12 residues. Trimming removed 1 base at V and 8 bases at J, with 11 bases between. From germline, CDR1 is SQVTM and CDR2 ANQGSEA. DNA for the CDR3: TGCAGCGTTGAAGGGTTCCAGGGGGGCTACACCTTC. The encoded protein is CSVEGFQGGYTF.

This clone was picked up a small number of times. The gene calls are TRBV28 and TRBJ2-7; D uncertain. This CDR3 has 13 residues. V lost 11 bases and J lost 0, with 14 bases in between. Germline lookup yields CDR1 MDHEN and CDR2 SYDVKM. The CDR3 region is CAPLAFSSYEQYF. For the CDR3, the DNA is TGTGCCCCGTTAGCTTTTAGCTCCTACGAGCAGTACTTC.

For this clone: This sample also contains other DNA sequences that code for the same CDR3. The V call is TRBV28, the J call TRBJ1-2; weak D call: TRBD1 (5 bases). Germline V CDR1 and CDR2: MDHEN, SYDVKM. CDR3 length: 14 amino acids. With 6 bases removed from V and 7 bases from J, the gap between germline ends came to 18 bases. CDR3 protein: CASSFSGGVAGYTF. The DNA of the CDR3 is TGTGCCAGCAGCTTCTCGGGAGGGGTGGCTGGCTACACCTTC.

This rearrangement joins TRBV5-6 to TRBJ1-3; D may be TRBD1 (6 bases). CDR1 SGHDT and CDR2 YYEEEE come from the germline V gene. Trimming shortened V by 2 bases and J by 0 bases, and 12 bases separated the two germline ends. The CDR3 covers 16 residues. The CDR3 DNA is TGTGCCAGCAGCTTACAGGGCCGACTCTCTGGAAACACCATATATTTT. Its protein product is CASSLQGRLSGNTIYF. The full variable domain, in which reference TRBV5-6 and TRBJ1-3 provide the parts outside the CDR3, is DAGVTQSPTHLIKTRGQQVTLRCSPKSGHDTVSWYQQALGQGPQFIFQYYEEEERQRGNFPDRFSGHQFPNYSSELNVNALLLGDSALYLCASSLQGRLSGNTIYFGEGSWLTVV.

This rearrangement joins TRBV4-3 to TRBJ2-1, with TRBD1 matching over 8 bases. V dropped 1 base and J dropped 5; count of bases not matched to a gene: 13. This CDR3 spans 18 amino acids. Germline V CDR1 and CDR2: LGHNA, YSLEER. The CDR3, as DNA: TGCGCCAGCAGCCAAGTCCCCCCCGGCAGGGGGCTAAACAATGAGCAGTTCTTC. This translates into CASSQVPPGRGLNNEQFF.

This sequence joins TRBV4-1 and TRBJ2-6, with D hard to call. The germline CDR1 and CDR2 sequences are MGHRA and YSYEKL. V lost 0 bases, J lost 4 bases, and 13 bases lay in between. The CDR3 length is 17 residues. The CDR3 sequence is CASSQEITARGANVLTF. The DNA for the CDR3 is TGCGCCAGCAGCCAAGAAATCACAGCCCGGGGGGCCAACGTCCTGACTTTC.

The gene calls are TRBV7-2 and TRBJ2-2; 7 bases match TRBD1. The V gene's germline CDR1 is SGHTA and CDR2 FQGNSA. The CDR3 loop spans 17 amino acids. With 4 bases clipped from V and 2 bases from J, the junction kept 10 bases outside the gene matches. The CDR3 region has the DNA TGTGCCAGCAGCTCCAAGACAGGGATTGGTAACACCGGGGAGCTGTTTTTT. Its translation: CASSSKTGIGNTGELFF.

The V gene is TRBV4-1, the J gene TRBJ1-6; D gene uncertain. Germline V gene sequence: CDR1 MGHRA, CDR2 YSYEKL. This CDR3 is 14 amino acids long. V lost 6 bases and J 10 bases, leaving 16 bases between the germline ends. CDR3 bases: TGCGCCAGCAGTCCTACGTGGGGAGAATCACCCCTCCACTTT. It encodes CASSPTWGESPLHF.

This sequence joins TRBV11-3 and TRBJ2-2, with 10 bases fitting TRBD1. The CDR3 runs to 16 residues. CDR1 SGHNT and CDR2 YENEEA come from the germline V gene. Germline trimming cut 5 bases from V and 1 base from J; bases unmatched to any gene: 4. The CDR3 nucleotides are TGTGCCAGCAGCGACCGGGACAGGGGGAACACCGGGGAGCTGTTTTTT. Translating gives CASSDRDRGNTGELFF.

The CDR3 protein is CASSPLPEGANYGYTF. CDR3 nucleotides: TGTGCCAGCAGCCCTCTACCCGAGGGAGCTAACTATGGCTACACCTTC. V is TRBV5-6 and J is TRBJ1-2; D uncertain. Germline-derived CDR1 and CDR2 are SGHDT and YYEEEE. V was shortened by 4 bases and J by 0 bases, with 16 bases between the two germline ends. The length of the CDR3 is 16 residues.

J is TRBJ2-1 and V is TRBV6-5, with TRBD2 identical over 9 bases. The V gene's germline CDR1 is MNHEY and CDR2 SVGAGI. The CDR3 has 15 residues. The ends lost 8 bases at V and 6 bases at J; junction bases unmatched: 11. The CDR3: CASSRVAGVGNEQFF. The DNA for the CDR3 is TGTGCCAGCTCTCGAGTAGCGGGGGTGGGCAATGAGCAGTTCTTC.

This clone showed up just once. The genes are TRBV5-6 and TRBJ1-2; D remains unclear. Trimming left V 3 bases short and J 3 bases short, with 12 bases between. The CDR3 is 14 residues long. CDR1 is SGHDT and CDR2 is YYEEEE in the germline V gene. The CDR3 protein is CASSYTRPDYGYTF. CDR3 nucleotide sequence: TGTGCCAGCAGCTATACCCGCCCGGACTATGGCTACACCTTC.

Here the CDR3 reads CASSLNRENEKLFF. The CDR3 DNA sequence: TGTGCCAGCAGCTTGAACAGGGAGAATGAAAAACTGTTTTTT. This chain connects TRBV7-9 to TRBJ1-4; D possibly corresponds to TRBD1 (6 bases). Trimming removed 3 bases from V and 5 bases from J, with 10 bases in between. The CDR3 loop spans 14 amino acids. In germline, CDR1 is SEHNR, CDR2 FQNEAQ (reference sequence).

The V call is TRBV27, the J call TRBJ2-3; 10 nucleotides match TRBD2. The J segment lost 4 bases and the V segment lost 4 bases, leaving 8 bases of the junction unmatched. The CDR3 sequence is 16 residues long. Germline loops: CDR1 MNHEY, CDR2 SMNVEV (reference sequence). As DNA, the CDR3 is TGTGCCAGCAGTTCCTGGCTAGCGGGAGTATCAGATACGCAGTATTTT. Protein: CASSSWLAGVSDTQYF.

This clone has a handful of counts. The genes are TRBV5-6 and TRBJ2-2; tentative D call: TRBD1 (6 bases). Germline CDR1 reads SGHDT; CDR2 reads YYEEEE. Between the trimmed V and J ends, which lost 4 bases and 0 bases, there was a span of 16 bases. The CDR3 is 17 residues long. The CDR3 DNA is TGTGCCAGCAGCACCCTTGGACAGTTTGCGAACACCGGGGAGCTGTTTTTT. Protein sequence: CASSTLGQFANTGELFF.

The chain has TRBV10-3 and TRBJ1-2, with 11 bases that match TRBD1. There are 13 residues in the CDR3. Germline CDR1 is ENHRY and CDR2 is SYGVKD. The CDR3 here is CGSQDRGRDGYTF. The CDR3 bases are TGTGGGTCCCAGGACAGGGGGCGCGATGGCTACACCTTC.

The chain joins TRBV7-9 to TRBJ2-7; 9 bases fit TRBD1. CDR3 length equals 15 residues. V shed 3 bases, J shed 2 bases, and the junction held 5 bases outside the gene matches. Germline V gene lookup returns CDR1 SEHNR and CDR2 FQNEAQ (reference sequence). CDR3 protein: CASSFTGQGPYEQYF. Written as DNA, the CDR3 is TGTGCCAGCAGCTTCACGGGACAGGGTCCCTACGAGCAGTACTTC.

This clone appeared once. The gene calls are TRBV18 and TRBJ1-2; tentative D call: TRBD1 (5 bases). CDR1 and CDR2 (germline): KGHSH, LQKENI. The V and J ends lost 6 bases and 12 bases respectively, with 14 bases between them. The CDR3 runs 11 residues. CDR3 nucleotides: TGTGCCAGCTCCACAGGAGACGCGCACACCTTC. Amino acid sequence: CASSTGDAHTF.

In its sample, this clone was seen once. CDR3: CASSLVSGGALSTDTQYF. DNA of the CDR3: TGTGCCAGCAGCTTGGTTAGCGGGGGGGCGTTAAGCACAGATACGCAGTATTTT. This rearrangement joins TRBV5-4 to TRBJ2-3, with 11 bases lining up with TRBD2. With 0 bases clipped from V and 0 bases from J, the junction kept 6 bases outside the gene matches. Germline-derived CDR1 and CDR2 are SGHNT and YYREEE (reference sequence). The CDR3 is made up of 18 amino acids.

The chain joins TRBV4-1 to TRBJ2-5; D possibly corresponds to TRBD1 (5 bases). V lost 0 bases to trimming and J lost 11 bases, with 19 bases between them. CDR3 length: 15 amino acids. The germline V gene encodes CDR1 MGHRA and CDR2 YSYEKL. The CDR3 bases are TGCGCCAGCAGCCAAGATGGGAATCGCAGGGTGCTTCAGTACTTC. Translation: CASSQDGNRRVLQYF.

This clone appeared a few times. CDR3: CASSDSWTSGGVSTDTQYF. CDR3 nucleotides: TGTGCCAGCAGTGACTCGTGGACTAGCGGGGGGGTTAGCACAGATACGCAGTATTTT. This chain links TRBV6-4 with TRBJ2-3, with 15 nucleotides matching TRBD2. Germline CDR1 and CDR2: MRHNA and SNTAGT. J gave up 0 bases and V 0 bases, and 4 bases lay outside the gene matches. The CDR3 loop spans 19 amino acids.

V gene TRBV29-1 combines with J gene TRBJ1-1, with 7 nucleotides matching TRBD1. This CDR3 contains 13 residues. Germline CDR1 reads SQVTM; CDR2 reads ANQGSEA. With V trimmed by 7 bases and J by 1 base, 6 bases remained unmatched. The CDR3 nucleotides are TGCAGCGGATTAGGACAGGAGAACACTGAAGCTTTCTTT. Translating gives CSGLGQENTEAFF.

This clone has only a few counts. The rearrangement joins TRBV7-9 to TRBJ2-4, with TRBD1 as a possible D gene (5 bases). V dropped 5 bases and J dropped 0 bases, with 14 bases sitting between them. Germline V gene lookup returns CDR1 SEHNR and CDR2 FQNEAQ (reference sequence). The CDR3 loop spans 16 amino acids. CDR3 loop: CASSEDMLLAKNIQYF. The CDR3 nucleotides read TGTGCCAGCAGCGAGGACATGTTACTAGCCAAAAACATTCAGTACTTC.

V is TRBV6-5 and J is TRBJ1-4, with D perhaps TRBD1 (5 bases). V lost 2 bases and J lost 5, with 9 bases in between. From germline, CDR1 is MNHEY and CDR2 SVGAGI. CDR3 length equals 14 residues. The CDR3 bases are TGTGCCAGCAGTTACGACAGCCTGAATGAAAAACTGTTTTTT. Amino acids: CASSYDSLNEKLFF.

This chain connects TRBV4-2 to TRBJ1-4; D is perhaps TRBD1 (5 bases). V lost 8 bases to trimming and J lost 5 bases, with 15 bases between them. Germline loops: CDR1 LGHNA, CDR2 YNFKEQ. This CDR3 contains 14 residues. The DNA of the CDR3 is TGTGCCAGCCCCACCGGACATCAAAATGAAAAACTGTTTTTT. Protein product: CASPTGHQNEKLFF.